Presented here are 11 T cell receptor beta chains from one specimen sequenced in a study of immune cell composition in non-small cell lung cancer. The data were produced by immunoSEQ multiplex PCR, yet TCRdb's version contains in-frame clones alone and is incomplete. This table holds under 11,000 clones, around 62% found once. The material sequenced was lung tumor tissue. Receptor source: a human donor with non-small cell lung cancer.

This chain links TRBV10-1 with TRBJ2-7, with TRBD1 identical over 10 bases. J lost 5 bases, V lost 8 bases, and 6 bases had no gene match. The CDR3 extends over 13 amino acids. In germline, CDR1 is WNHNN, CDR2 SYGVQD (reference sequence). In nucleotides, the CDR3 is TGCGCCAGCCCCCGGGACAGGGGTAACGAGCAGTACTTC. It codes for CASPRDRGNEQYF.

The chain combines TRBV23-1 with TRBJ2-3, with D possibly being TRBD2 (6 bases). TRBV23-1 is marked as an open reading frame, function uncertain. With 2 bases removed from V and 0 bases from J, the gap between germline ends came to 15 bases. CDR3 length: 17 amino acids. CDR3 sequence reads: CASSQGTLKPSTDTQYF. As DNA, the CDR3 is TGCGCCAGCAGTCAAGGGACTCTAAAACCTAGCACAGATACGCAGTATTTT.

This clone was found once. The chain joins TRBV9 to TRBJ1-1; possibly TRBD1 for D (5 bases). V was shortened by 4 bases and J by 1 base, with 11 bases between the two germline ends. Germline CDR1 and CDR2: SGDLS and YYNGEE. CDR3 length equals 14 residues. CDR3 region: CASSIGHTNTEAFF. CDR3 bases: TGTGCCAGCAGCATCGGACATACGAACACTGAAGCTTTCTTT.

V and J are TRBV11-2 and TRBJ2-7; 8 bases align to TRBD2. CDR3 size: 15 residues. V dropped 5 bases and J dropped 2; count of bases not matched to a gene: 8. Germline V gene sequence: CDR1 SGHAT, CDR2 FQNNGV. CDR3 nucleotides: TGTGCCAGCAGCCTCCCGGGACTAGGAACCTACGAGCAGTACTTC. It is translated as CASSLPGLGTYEQYF. Together with reference TRBV11-2 and TRBJ2-7, the CDR3 gives the full variable domain: EAGVAQSPRYKIIEKRQSVAFWCNPISGHATLYWYQQILGQGPKLLIQFQNNGVVDDSQLPKDRFSAERLKGVDSTLKIQPAKLEDSAVYLCASSLPGLGTYEQYFGPGTRLTVT.

This rearrangement joins TRBV7-3 to TRBJ2-1; 9 nucleotides match TRBD2. Germline values: CDR1 SGHTA, CDR2 FQGTGA. The CDR3 is 15 amino acids. The V and J ends lost 3 bases and 10 bases, in that order; junction bases with no gene match: 10. The CDR3 loop is CASSLPLAGREEQFF. CDR3 bases: TGTGCCAGCAGCTTGCCGCTAGCGGGAAGGGAAGAGCAGTTCTTC. Complete variable domain (other parts from reference TRBV7-3 and TRBJ2-1): GAGVSQTPSNKVTEKGKYVELRCDPISGHTALYWYRQSLGQGPEFLIYFQGTGAADDSGLPNDRFFAVRPEGSVSTLKIQRTERGDSAVYLCASSLPLAGREEQFFGPGTRLTVL.

V is TRBV5-4 and J is TRBJ2-7; 10 nucleotides match TRBD1. Germline CDR1 and CDR2: SGHNT and YYREEE (reference sequence). The J segment lost 5 bases and the V segment lost 3 bases, leaving 2 bases of the junction unmatched. There are 13 residues in the CDR3. DNA for the CDR3: TGTGCCAGCAGCTACGGGACAGGGGACGAGCAGTACTTC. Its protein is CASSYGTGDEQYF.

This clone has just one count. This rearrangement joins TRBV7-2 to TRBJ2-5; TRBD2 aligns across 7 bases. J was trimmed by 2 bases and V by 5 bases; bases with no gene match: 11. This CDR3 is 16 amino acids long. Per the germline V gene, CDR1 is SGHTA and CDR2 is FQGNSA. This chain's CDR3 is CASSPQGGEIQETQYF. CDR3 coding DNA: TGTGCCAGCAGCCCCCAGGGAGGGGAAATACAAGAGACCCAGTACTTC.

CDR3 DNA: TGTGCCTGGAGGTTCGGGACAGGGGTTGGCTACACCTTC. This translates into CAWRFGTGVGYTF. The chain joins TRBV30 to TRBJ1-2; the match to TRBD1 covers 10 bases. The CDR3 is 13 residues long. Trimming removed 3 bases from V and 7 bases from J; junction bases left unmatched: 5. Germline CDR1 and CDR2: GTSNPN and SVGIG (reference sequence).

The genes are TRBV28 and TRBJ2-2, with 9 bases that match TRBD2. Germline values: CDR1 MDHEN, CDR2 SYDVKM. J gave up 4 bases and V 6 bases, and 9 bases lay outside the gene matches. CDR3 size: 16 residues. CDR3 region: CASSLLAGTATGELFF. The CDR3, as DNA: TGTGCCAGCAGCCTCCTAGCGGGGACGGCCACCGGGGAGCTGTTTTTT.

DNA for the CDR3: TGTGCCAGCAGGGGGACAGCCTACGAGCAGTACTTC. Translated, it gives CASRGTAYEQYF. The chain couples TRBV28 to TRBJ2-7, with 7 bases fitting TRBD1. The CDR3 has 12 residues. Germline CDR1 and CDR2: MDHEN and SYDVKM. J lost 2 bases, V lost 6 bases, and 1 base had no gene match.

This rearrangement joins TRBV5-4 to TRBJ1-2; perhaps TRBD1 as D (5 bases). The CDR3 is 13 amino acids. Trimming removed 4 bases from V and 2 bases from J, with 9 bases in between. Germline-derived CDR1 and CDR2 are SGHNT and YYREEE (reference sequence). CDR3: CASSADRNYGYTF. The CDR3 nucleotides read TGTGCCAGCAGCGCCGACAGAAACTATGGCTACACCTTC.